This T cell receptor (beta chain) derives from a study of CD8 T cells in Susac syndrome (dated by TCRdb to 2018 to 2020). General notes on the study: Among the sequenced Susac syndrome patients, five or six had clinically active disease and roughly eight were in clinical remission. At the time of blood withdrawal, Susac syndrome patients were either therapy-naive, taking corticosteroids (with some also receiving IVIg), or on IVIg alone. The study used repertoire sequencing to test whether antigen drove CD8+ T cell activation and differentiation in Susac syndrome. The study compared CD8+ T cell repertoire clonality among about a dozen healthy donors, 14 Susac syndrome patients and roughly 16 multiple sclerosis patients.

Study-level results and caveats: CD8+ repertoires in Susac syndrome showed clonal expansion, which was highest in CD8+ TEMRA cells and was greater in clinically active patients than in remitting patients. The number of individuals in the TCR sequencing and HLA analysis was recognized as being relatively small. Roughly 17 and five Susac-specific public clones were found in the total CD8+ and CD8+ TEMRA repertoires, respectively.

The germline ends are 12 bases apart after V is trimmed by 4 bases and J by 5 bases. Measured from the cysteine to the phenylalanine, the CDR3 is 12 residues long. Only the CDR3 DNA is retained, 36 bases long and in frame from the first base. CDR1 and CDR2 (SQVTM, ANQGSEA) derive from the germline V gene. High-throughput TCR beta sequencing profiled peripheral blood CD8+ and CD4+ T cells from healthy donors, Susac syndrome patients and multiple sclerosis patients. The Susac syndrome patients fulfilled recently defined diagnostic criteria for either definite or probable disease. Bulk CD8+ and CD4+ T cells were purified by magnetic negative isolation, while CD8+ TEMRA cells were enriched using FACS. Blood was drawn into EDTA tubes, processed within 24 hours, and PBMCs were isolated by density gradient centrifugation. PBMCs intended for TCR sequencing were cryopreserved in liquid nitrogen and were subsequently thawed in a 37 degrees C water bath. The sorted or isolated CD4+, CD8+ and CD8+ TEMRA cells had a purity of 90% or higher.

RNA was extracted using the RNeasy kit, and about 0.5 to 1 ug of the RNA was reverse transcribed with random hexamers. The immunoSEQ multiplex PCR assay, which covers 54 Vbeta and 13 Jbeta segments, was used to amplify TCR beta CDR3 regions. PCR amplification bias was corrected by using a synthetic template baseline for primer optimization and computational correction. The paper's data handling went like this. Reads were assigned to V, D and J genes according to IMGT and analyzed in immunoSEQ Analyzer, with only productive sequences retained. Clonality was computed as one minus Shannon entropy normalized by log2 of the number of productive unique sequences. Public and private clones were assessed among the 100 most prevalent clones of each patient and control. Clones were defined as Susac-specific when absent from the healthy and MS cohorts, from approximately 1,100 published viral clones and from other ImmuneACCESS disease sequences. TCRdb applied fastp at Q25 and MiXCR to the public reads, then kept only in-frame beta chains. Each record represents a unique CDR3 protein, reported with the most common genes and DNA among its rows. What appears here as the V and J calls and clone size reflects TCRdb's work, not the paper's. This sample gives approximately 50,000 distinct CDR3 sequences in total; 95% of them show up just once. The top ten hold less than 0.8% of the sample.

As concerns this clonotype: The antigen it binds to is not known. Base qualities are not at hand, and no much larger clone is one base apart.

The V and J segments used are TRBV29-1 and TRBJ2-7; a weak D assignment points to TRBD2 (5 bases agree). This sequence originates from a human donor with Susac syndrome. The sample taken for sequencing was CD8+ T cells from PBMCs. CDR3 loop: CSVVRGSHEQYF. Here is the DNA: TGCAGCGTTGTTCGGGGTTCCCACGAGCAGTACTTC.